The following is a TCR beta chain sequence with its context. The CDR3 extends over 14 amino acids. Germline V CDR1 and CDR2: MDHEN, SYDVKM. The V and J ends lost 5 bases and 6 bases, in that order; junction bases with no gene match: 4. This sample stems from a study of glioma-infiltrating T cells. TCR alpha and beta CDR3 regions were amplified from RNA using iRepertoire nested multiplex PCR. TCRdb re-called the multiplex PCR reads through MiXCR, storing one row per CDR3 protein. The table shows 150,000 to 200,000 distinct CDR3 sequences, with more than 35% occurring only once. The source is a human donor with low-grade glioma or glioblastoma, undergoing nonglioma brain surgery, or in good health (not recorded which). Sample: glioma tissue, nonneoplastic brain tissue, or PBMCs (not recorded which). The rearrangement joins TRBV28 to TRBJ2-1; 10 bases are shared with TRBD2. Written as DNA, the CDR3 is TGTGCCAGCAGTGCACTAGCGGGAAGCAATGAGCAGTTCTTC. It encodes CASSALAGSNEQFF. The full variable domain, rest sourced from reference TRBV28 and TRBJ2-1, is DVKVTQSSRYLVKRTGEKVFLECVQDMDHENMFWYRQDPGLGLRLIYFSYDVKMKEKGDIPEGYSVSREKKERFSLILESASTNQTSMYLCASSALAGSNEQFFGPGTRLTVL.